This T cell receptor beta chain was documented in a study of vaccination effects on CD4 cells after COVID-19. Whole-study context: Both of the two convalescent patients gave a sample, one 16 days and one a week before vaccination.

Some clones are missing from TCRdb's copy, which holds only in-frame ones; the method was immunoSEQ multiplex PCR. The sample lists about 70,000 clones, under 85% occurring once. A remark on this clone: Its antigen is undetermined.

The study, taken as a whole, reports: Early timepoints after infection were absent, and convalescent patients were few in the study.

Within the ViraFEST assay, antigen-specific CD4+ T cells underwent expansion with viral peptide pools prior to sequencing. At the end of 9 to 11 days of culture, CD4+ T cells were isolated. By PCR, the person was confirmed to have had SARS-CoV-2 infection between March and December 2020. Stimulation with an HIV-1 Nef peptide pool defined the negative control culture. Source: CD4+ T cells from PBMCs cultured with HIV peptides, taken before COVID-19 vaccination. The sample's subset: HIV-1 Nef peptide pool negative control/reference culture. The receptor was derived from a human donor who had a prior SARS-CoV-2 infection.

CDR3 bases: TGTGCCAGCAGCGGCGGACTAGATCCCTACGAGCAGTACTTC. It translates to CASSGGLDPYEQYF. This chain uses TRBV9 with TRBJ2-7; TRBD2 agrees at 7 bases. Germline assignment: CDR1 SGDLS and CDR2 YYNGEE. V lost 3 bases, J lost 2 bases, and 5 bases stayed unmatched. The CDR3 runs 14 residues.